This T cell receptor (beta chain) was retrieved from a study of cytomegalovirus exposure and HLA in healthy donors. General study findings and limits: Many donors carried some public TCRs, although rarity characterized most TCR sequences.

PCR employed 60 Vbeta and 13 Jbeta primers. Clones were sequenced by immunoSEQ multiplex PCR, and TCRdb holds only the in-frame ones, with some missing. The sample has some 200,000 clones, around 79% seen once. On this clone: Its antigen is as yet unknown.

Trimming at V came to 5 bases and at J to 8 bases, leaving 7 bases not matched to a gene. Germline V gene data show CDR1 as LNHDA and CDR2 as SQIVND (reference sequence). The CDR3 sequence is 15 residues long. Sequenced material: PBMCs. The clonotype was recovered from a male donor in good health and CMV-seropositive. This chain links TRBV19 with TRBJ1-4; TRBD1 aligns across 11 bases. The CDR3 DNA reads TGTGCCAGTAGTTGGCAGGACAGGGGGCTCGAAAAACTGTTTTTT. Translating it yields CASSWQDRGLEKLFF.